The 20 T cell receptor beta chains presented below share a single source sample, sequenced in a study of siplizumab effects on memory and regulatory T cells. Repertoires were generated with immunoSEQ multiplex PCR, while TCRdb's copy carries only in-frame clones and drops some. The data hold tens of thousands of clones, with approximately 88% observed a single time. The sequenced material came from Tregs sorted from blood. Source of these receptors: a human donor in good health.

There are a few counts of this clone. This chain joins TRBV10-3 and TRBJ1-1; 9 bases fit TRBD1. Germline V gene lookup returns CDR1 ENHRY and CDR2 SYGVKD. This CDR3 region has 13 residues. V shed 5 bases, J shed 7 bases, and the junction held 5 bases outside the gene matches. The CDR3 protein is CAISRTGASEAFF. CDR3 in DNA: TGTGCCATCAGTAGGACAGGGGCGAGTGAAGCTTTCTTT.

The chain has TRBV6-1 and TRBJ1-1; D gene unclear. This CDR3 comprises 13 residues. Germline V gene lookup returns CDR1 MNHNS and CDR2 SASEGT. V dropped 0 bases and J dropped 2 bases, with 4 bases sitting between them. The CDR3 loop reads CASSEAFNTEAFF. CDR3 DNA: TGTGCCAGCAGTGAAGCGTTTAACACTGAAGCTTTCTTT.

The chain is built from TRBV5-1 and TRBJ1-5; D possibly corresponds to TRBD1 (5 bases). Between the trimmed V and J ends, which lost 0 bases and 4 bases, there was a span of 8 bases. Germline CDR1 reads SGHRS; CDR2 reads YFSETQ. CDR3 length: 14 amino acids. CDR3: CASSLGDQNQPQHF. The CDR3 DNA sequence: TGCGCCAGCAGCTTGGGGGACCAAAATCAGCCCCAGCATTTT. Using reference TRBV5-1 and TRBJ1-5 for the parts outside the CDR3, the full variable domain is KAGVTQTPRYLIKTRGQQVTLSCSPISGHRSVSWYQQTPGQGLQFLFEYFSETQRNKGNFPGRFSGRQFSNSRSEMNVSTLELGDSALYLCASSLGDQNQPQHFGDGTRLSIL.

The CDR3 spells CASSIGRRVQETQYF. Written as DNA, the CDR3 is TGTGCCAGTAGTATAGGCCGTCGGGTACAAGAGACCCAGTACTTC. The chain is built from TRBV19 and TRBJ2-5, with D unclear. Germline CDR1 and CDR2: LNHDA and SQIVND (reference sequence). There are 15 residues in the CDR3. The V gene lost 1 base and the J gene lost 2 bases, with 11 bases spanning the gap.

In its sample, this clone was seen a few times. This sequence joins TRBV27 and TRBJ1-5; 9 nucleotides match TRBD1. Looked up from germline, CDR1 is MNHEY and CDR2 is SMNVEV (reference sequence). The CDR3 extends over 15 amino acids. The V and J ends lost 3 bases and 3 bases, in that order; junction bases with no gene match: 3. CDR3 loop: CASSFGTGTNQPQHF. The CDR3 DNA reads TGTGCCAGCAGTTTTGGGACAGGGACCAATCAGCCCCAGCATTTT.

This clone was counted between two and nine times. The chain has TRBV4-2 and TRBJ1-2; D might be TRBD1 (5 bases). The CDR3 loop spans 17 amino acids. Germline CDR1 is LGHNA and CDR2 is YNFKEQ. Trimming took 1 base from V and 5 from J, leaving 20 bases between them. Written as DNA, the CDR3 is TGTGCCAGCAGCCAAGTCTGGGTGCCAGGGATCAAGTATGGCTACACCTTC. Amino acid sequence: CASSQVWVPGIKYGYTF.

The chain is built from TRBV28 and TRBJ1-2; no reliable D call. Deletions cut 4 bases from V and 4 bases from J, with 13 bases between. This CDR3 is 14 amino acids long. Germline lookup yields CDR1 MDHEN and CDR2 SYDVKM. The CDR3 sequence is CASSSSPRGYGYTF. CDR3 bases: TGTGCCAGCAGTTCAAGCCCCCGGGGCTATGGCTACACCTTC.

V is TRBV28 and J is TRBJ1-2; unclear D gene. The CDR3 consists of 12 residues. The V and J ends lost 5 bases and 7 bases respectively, with 11 bases between them. In germline, CDR1 is MDHEN, CDR2 SYDVKM. For the CDR3, the DNA is TGTGCCAGCAGTGGAGATCTGTTTGGCTACACCTTC. It specifies CASSGDLFGYTF.

This clone has only a few counts. The chain is built from TRBV6-5 and TRBJ1-2, with 9 positions matching TRBD1. This CDR3 has 14 residues. With V trimmed by 5 bases and J by 6 bases, 7 bases remained unmatched. Germline values: CDR1 MNHEY, CDR2 SVGAGI. The CDR3 reads CASSAGTGSHGYTF. In nucleotides, the CDR3 is TGTGCCAGCAGTGCCGGGACAGGGAGCCATGGCTACACCTTC.

This clone was seen a few times. The V gene is TRBV29-1, the J gene TRBJ1-3, with D uncertain. The CDR3 spans 13 residues. The V end was cut by 4 bases, the J end by 0 bases, with 7 bases between. The germline gives CDR1 SQVTM, CDR2 ANQGSEA. CDR3 sequence (DNA): TGCAGCGTTGTATATAGCTCTGGAAACACCATATATTTT. It translates to CSVVYSSGNTIYF.

The chain recombines TRBV13 with TRBJ2-1, with D hard to call. Trimming took 3 bases from V and 7 from J, leaving 13 bases between them. CDR3 length: 14 residues. Germline CDR1 PRHDT, CDR2 FYEKMQ (reference sequence). Here the CDR3 reads CASSFYTGWNEQFF. The CDR3 DNA follows: TGTGCCAGCAGCTTTTACACCGGATGGAATGAGCAGTTCTTC.

The V and J genes are TRBV27 and TRBJ2-5; TRBD2 aligns across 7 bases. The DNA end favors TRBJ2-7, so the J call may be wrong. Germline CDR1 reads MNHEY; CDR2 reads SMNVEV (reference sequence). The CDR3 runs to 13 residues. The CDR3 region has the DNA TGTGCCAGCAGTTTGGGAGGGAACTACGAGCAGTACTTC. Amino acid sequence: CASSLGGNYEQYF.

The chain is built from TRBV19 and TRBJ1-1, with D perhaps TRBD1 (5 bases). Germline CDR1 and CDR2: LNHDA and SQIVND (reference sequence). The V end was cut by 3 bases, the J end by 1 base, with 18 bases between. The CDR3 is 17 residues long. In DNA, the CDR3 is TGTGCCAGTAGTATTCTTTCGGACGGCGGGGGGAACACTGAAGCTTTCTTT. It specifies CASSILSDGGGNTEAFF.

This clone has more than one count but fewer than ten. The gene calls are TRBV27 and TRBJ1-1; 7 nucleotides line up with TRBD1. The germline V gene encodes CDR1 MNHEY and CDR2 SMNVEV (reference sequence). The length of the CDR3 is 17 residues. V shed 7 bases and J 0 bases; nucleotides not matched to a gene: 14. This chain's CDR3 is CASTPLWRGPVNTEAFF. CDR3 coding DNA: TGTGCCAGCACCCCCCTCTGGAGGGGGCCGGTGAACACTGAAGCTTTCTTT.

The CDR3 DNA sequence: TGCAGCTCTTTTGACAGGGGCGATGGGCAAGAGACCCAGTACTTC. Its translation: CSSFDRGDGQETQYF. The V and J genes are TRBV29-1 and TRBJ2-5; TRBD1 agrees at 8 bases. In germline, CDR1 is SQVTM, CDR2 ANQGSEA. The trim removed 8 bases at V and 2 bases at J, leaving 13 bases unmatched. CDR3 length: 15 residues.

This chain uses TRBV5-1 with TRBJ2-7; D call uncertain. Germline V lookup: CDR1 SGHRS, CDR2 YFSETQ. V lost 4 bases and J 3 bases, leaving 17 bases between the germline ends. The CDR3 runs 15 residues. As DNA, the CDR3 is TGCGCCAGCAGCCCGGACGGCCAAAGGCACTACGAGCAGTACTTC. Translation: CASSPDGQRHYEQYF.

CDR3 in amino acids: CASTSGAGPYTGELFF. In nucleotides, the CDR3 is TGTGCCAGCACCTCTGGGGCGGGACCCTACACCGGGGAGCTGTTTTTT. The V and J genes are TRBV14 and TRBJ2-2, with a tentative D call TRBD2 (6 bases). Trimming shortened V by 7 bases and J by 3 bases, and 18 bases separated the two germline ends. Germline V CDR1 and CDR2: SGHDN, FVKESK. CDR3 length equals 16 residues.

This chain uses TRBV7-3 with TRBJ1-1; tentatively, D is TRBD1 (5 bases). The CDR3 length is 13 residues. Germline V gives CDR1 SGHTA, CDR2 FQGTGA. Deletions cut 5 bases from V and 1 base from J, with 8 bases between. CDR3 protein: CASSIGTNTEAFF. CDR3 coding DNA: TGTGCCAGCAGCATAGGGACGAACACTGAAGCTTTCTTT.

The chain joins TRBV9 to TRBJ1-4; TRBD1 agrees at 8 bases. The CDR3 runs 16 residues. Germline V gene data show CDR1 as SGDLS and CDR2 as YYNGEE. The V segment lost 0 bases and the J segment 8 bases; nucleotides outside the gene matches: 9. In DNA, the CDR3 is TGTGCCAGCAGCGTAGGTCCGACAGGGGTGAACGAAAAACTGTTTTTT. This codes for CASSVGPTGVNEKLFF. The full variable domain, its missing parts supplied by reference TRBV9 and TRBJ1-4, is DSGVTQTPKHLITATGQRVTLRCSPRSGDLSVYWYQQSLDQGLQFLIQYYNGEERAKGNILERFSAQQFPDLHSELNLSSLELGDSALYFCASSVGPTGVNEKLFFGSGTQLSVL.

V usage is TRBV5-4 and J usage is TRBJ2-4; TRBD2 agrees at 7 bases. V lost 5 bases, J lost 5 bases, and 4 bases stayed unmatched. The CDR3 extends over 13 amino acids. Per the germline V gene, CDR1 is SGHNT and CDR2 is YYREEE (reference sequence). CDR3 DNA sequence: TGTGCCAGCAGTGCGGGAGAGGAAAACATTCAGTACTTC. Translation: CASSAGEENIQYF.